The 10 T cell receptor beta chains below were found in one sample sequenced in a study of blood T cell repertoires in COVID-19. Produced via immunoSEQ multiplex PCR; TCRdb's table is partial and in-frame only. The sample has approximately 200,000 clones, 82% seen once. Sequencing was carried out using PBMCs or T cells enriched from blood (not recorded which). The receptors stem from a middle-aged man who had recovered from COVID-19.

The chain uses TRBV11-3 and TRBJ2-2; 12 nucleotides agree with TRBD2. Trimming cost V 6 bases and J 5 bases; bases outside gene matches: 7. Germline lookup yields CDR1 SGHNT and CDR2 YENEEA. The length of the CDR3 is 16 residues. The CDR3 bases are TGTGCCAGCAGACCGACTAGCGGGAGTAGTACCGGGGAGCTGTTTTTT. Amino acid sequence: CASRPTSGSSTGELFF.

The chain joins TRBV5-5 to TRBJ2-3, with D unclear. Trimming cost V 0 bases and J 3 bases, with 11 bases left between them. Per germline, CDR1 SGHKS and CDR2 YYEKEE (reference sequence). The CDR3 is made up of 15 amino acids. The CDR3 nucleotides read TGTGCCAGCAGCTTGGTTCCCGTCAGGACAGATACGCAGTATTTT. Protein product: CASSLVPVRTDTQYF.

This clone was seen just once. The genes are TRBV27 and TRBJ1-2; the D is unclear. Trimming cost V 5 bases and J 4 bases, with 14 bases left between them. This CDR3 has 14 residues. Per germline, CDR1 MNHEY and CDR2 SMNVEV (reference sequence). In DNA, the CDR3 is TGTGCCAGCAGTGACACGGATCCACCCTATGGCTACACCTTC. It encodes CASSDTDPPYGYTF.

Here the CDR3 DNA reads TGTGCCAGCAGTTGGACAGGGGCGTACCAAGAGACCCAGTACTTC. It specifies CASSWTGAYQETQYF. The V call is TRBV6-5, the J call TRBJ2-5; 9 bases are a match to TRBD1. CDR1 is MNHEY, CDR2 SVGAGI, per germline. V dropped 4 bases and J dropped 0; count of bases not matched to a gene: 3. This CDR3 comprises 15 residues.

This chain links TRBV9 with TRBJ2-1; maybe TRBD2 (6 bases). The V and J ends lost 0 bases and 5 bases respectively, with 12 bases between them. The germline V gene has CDR1 SGDLS and CDR2 YYNGEE. The CDR3 is made up of 15 amino acids. This CDR3 is CASSVEGLANNEQFF. The CDR3 bases are TGTGCCAGCAGCGTAGAAGGCCTAGCGAACAATGAGCAGTTCTTC.

The V and J genes are TRBV6-1 and TRBJ1-2, with D perhaps TRBD1 (5 bases). Trimming took 3 bases from V and 6 from J, leaving 11 bases between them. The CDR3 loop spans 13 amino acids. Germline V gives CDR1 MNHNS, CDR2 SASEGT. The CDR3 DNA reads TGTGCCAGCAGTGACAGGGTGAGGCATGGCTACACCTTC. Translating gives CASSDRVRHGYTF.

The rearrangement links TRBV5-6 to TRBJ1-4, with 8 bases aligning to TRBD1. Germline CDR1 is SGHDT and CDR2 is YYEEEE. V was clipped by 4 bases and J by 11 bases; unmatched bases: 10. CDR3 length: 14 residues. The CDR3 DNA follows: TGTGCCAGCAGCGTCCGGACAGGGTCGTGGAAACTGTTTTTT. Encoded protein: CASSVRTGSWKLFF.

The chain has TRBV10-3 and TRBJ1-2, with 9 bases aligning to TRBD1. The CDR3 totals 13 residues. The V and J ends lost 4 bases and 9 bases, in that order; junction bases with no gene match: 6. Germline CDR1 ENHRY, CDR2 SYGVKD. This chain's CDR3 is CAISVGTGSRYTF. The CDR3 DNA is TGTGCCATCAGTGTTGGGACAGGGAGTCGCTACACCTTC.

The chain has TRBV7-2 and TRBJ2-4; a weak D match, TRBD2 (6 bases). Trimming shortened V by 1 base and J by 0 bases, and 10 bases separated the two germline ends. The germline CDR1 and CDR2 sequences are SGHTA and FQGNSA. The CDR3 has 16 residues. CDR3 nucleotide sequence: TGTGCCAGCAGCTTAGTGTGGGAGGTAGCCAAAAACATTCAGTACTTC. Its translation is CASSLVWEVAKNIQYF.

The chain employs TRBV18 and TRBJ1-4; D possibly corresponds to TRBD1 (5 bases). This CDR3 comprises 14 residues. CDR1 KGHSH and CDR2 LQKENI come from the germline V gene. V lost 3 bases and J 8 bases, leaving 13 bases between the germline ends. CDR3 in amino acids: CASSPDRRVEKLFF. DNA of the CDR3: TGTGCCAGCTCACCCGACCGCAGGGTCGAAAAACTGTTTTTT.